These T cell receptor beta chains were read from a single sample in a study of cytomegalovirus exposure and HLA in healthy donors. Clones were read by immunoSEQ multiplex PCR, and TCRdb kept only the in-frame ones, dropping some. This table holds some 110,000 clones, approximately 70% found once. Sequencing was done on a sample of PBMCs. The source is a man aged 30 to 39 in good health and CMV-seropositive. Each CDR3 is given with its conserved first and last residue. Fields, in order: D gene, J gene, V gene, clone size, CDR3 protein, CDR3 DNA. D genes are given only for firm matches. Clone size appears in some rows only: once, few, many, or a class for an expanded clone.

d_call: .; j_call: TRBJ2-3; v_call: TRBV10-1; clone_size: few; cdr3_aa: CASSHAVLEDTQYF; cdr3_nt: TGCGCCAGCAGCCATGCCGTCCTCGAGGATACGCAGTATTTT
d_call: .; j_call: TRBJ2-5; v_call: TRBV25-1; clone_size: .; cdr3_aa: CASSDLEAYQETQYF; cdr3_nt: TGTGCCAGCAGTGATCTAGAGGCTTACCAAGAGACCCAGTACTTC
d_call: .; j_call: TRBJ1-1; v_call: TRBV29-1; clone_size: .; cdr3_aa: CSVEEMGGGTEAFF; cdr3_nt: TGCAGCGTTGAGGAGATGGGTGGTGGCACTGAAGCTTTCTTT
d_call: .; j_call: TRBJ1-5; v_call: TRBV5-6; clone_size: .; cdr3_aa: CASSPGTYSNQPQHF; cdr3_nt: TGTGCCAGCAGCCCGGGGACTTATAGCAATCAGCCCCAGCATTTT
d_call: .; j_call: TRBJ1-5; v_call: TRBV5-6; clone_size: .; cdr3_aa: CASSRGQSSNQPQHF; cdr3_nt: TGTGCCAGCAGCCGCGGACAGAGTAGCAATCAGCCCCAGCATTTT
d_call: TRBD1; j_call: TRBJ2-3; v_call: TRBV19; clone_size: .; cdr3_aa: CASSTGQGRTDTQYF; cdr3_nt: TGTGCCAGTAGTACGGGACAGGGGAGGACAGATACGCAGTATTTT
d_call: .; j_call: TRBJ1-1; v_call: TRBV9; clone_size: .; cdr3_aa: CASSPPFDTLKAFF; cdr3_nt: TGTGCCAGCAGCCCTCCTTTCGACACTTTGAAAGCTTTCTTT
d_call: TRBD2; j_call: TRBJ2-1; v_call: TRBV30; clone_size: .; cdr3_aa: CAWSVGRGGFYEQFF; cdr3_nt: TGTGCCTGGAGTGTAGGGCGGGGGGGCTTCTATGAGCAGTTCTTC
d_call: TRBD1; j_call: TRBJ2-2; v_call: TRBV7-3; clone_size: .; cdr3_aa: CASSLNAAQGVNTGELFF; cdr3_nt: TGTGCCAGCAGCTTAAATGCGGCGCAGGGGGTCAACACCGGGGAGCTGTTTTTT
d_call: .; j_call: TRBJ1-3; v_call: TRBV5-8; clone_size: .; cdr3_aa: CASSLGSSGNTIYF; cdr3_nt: TGTGCCAGCAGCCTCGGGTCTTCAGGAAACACCATATATTTT
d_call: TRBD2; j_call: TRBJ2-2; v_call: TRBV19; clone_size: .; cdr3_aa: CASSIPSLAGSKVVGDTGELFF; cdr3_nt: TGTGCCAGTAGTATTCCCAGCCTAGCGGGATCAAAAGTGGTCGGGGACACCGGGGAGCTGTTTTTT
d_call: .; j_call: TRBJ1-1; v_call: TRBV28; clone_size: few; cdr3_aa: CASSFYRVRAEAFF; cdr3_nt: TGTGCCAGCAGTTTCTACAGGGTTCGCGCTGAAGCTTTCTTT
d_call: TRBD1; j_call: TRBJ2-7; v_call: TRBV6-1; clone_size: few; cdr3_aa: CASIDRGWYEQYF; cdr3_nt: TGTGCCAGCATCGACAGGGGGTGGTACGAGCAGTACTTC
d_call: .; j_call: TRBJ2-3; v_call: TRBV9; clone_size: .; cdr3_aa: CASSSRDTDTQYF; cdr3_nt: TGTGCCAGCTCCTCGCGGGACACAGATACGCAGTATTTT
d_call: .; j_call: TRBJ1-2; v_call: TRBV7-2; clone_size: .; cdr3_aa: CASSLAGVYGYTF; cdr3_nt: TGTGCCAGCAGCTTAGCAGGGGTGTATGGCTACACCTTC
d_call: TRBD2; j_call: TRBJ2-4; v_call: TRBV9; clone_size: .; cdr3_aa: CASRGAGGQYF; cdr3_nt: TGTGCCAGCCGAGGGGCGGGGGGTCAGTACTTC
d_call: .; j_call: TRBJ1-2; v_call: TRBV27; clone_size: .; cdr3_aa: CASSGRGFYGYTF; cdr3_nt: TGTGCCAGCAGTGGCCGGGGGTTTTATGGCTACACCTTC
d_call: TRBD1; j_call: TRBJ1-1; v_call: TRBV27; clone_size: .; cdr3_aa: CASSRNRGRETFF; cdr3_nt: TGTGCCAGCAGCCGAAACAGGGGGCGCGAGACTTTCTTT
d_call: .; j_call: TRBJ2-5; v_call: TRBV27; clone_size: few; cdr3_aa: CASRRTNRSPTQYF; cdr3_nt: TGTGCCAGTCGAAGGACAAATCGTTCGCCGACCCAGTACTTC
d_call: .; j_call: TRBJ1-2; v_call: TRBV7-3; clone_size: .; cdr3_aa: CASSLGTYPGGGYTF; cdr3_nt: TGTGCCAGCAGCTTAGGCACTTATCCGGGTGGGGGCTACACCTTC
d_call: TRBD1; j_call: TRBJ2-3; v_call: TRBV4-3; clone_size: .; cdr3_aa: CASSQAGQGYTDTQYF; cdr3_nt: TGCGCCAGCAGCCAGGCGGGACAGGGCTACACAGATACGCAGTATTTT
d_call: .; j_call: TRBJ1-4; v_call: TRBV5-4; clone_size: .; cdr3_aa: CASSSGGSVPRRNNEKLFF; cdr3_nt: TGTGCCAGCAGCTCCGGTGGCTCAGTCCCTAGGAGGAATAATGAAAAACTGTTTTTT
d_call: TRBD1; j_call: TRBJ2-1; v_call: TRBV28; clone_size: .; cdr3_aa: CASSSGTGGPGKQFF; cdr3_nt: TGTGCCAGCAGTTCCGGGACAGGGGGCCCAGGGAAGCAGTTCTTC
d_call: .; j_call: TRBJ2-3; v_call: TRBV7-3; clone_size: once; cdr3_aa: CASSPHPSESTDTQYF; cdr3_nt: TGTGCCAGCAGCCCCCACCCTAGCGAAAGCACAGATACGCAGTATTTT
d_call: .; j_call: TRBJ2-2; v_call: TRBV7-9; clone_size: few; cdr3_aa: CASSPIWATGELFF; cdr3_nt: TGTGCCAGCAGCCCTATTTGGGCCACCGGGGAGCTGTTTTTT
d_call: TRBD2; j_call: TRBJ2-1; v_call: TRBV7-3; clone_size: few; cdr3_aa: CASSPRTSGGYNEQFF; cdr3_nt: TGTGCCAGCAGCCCCAGGACTAGCGGGGGATACAATGAGCAGTTCTTC
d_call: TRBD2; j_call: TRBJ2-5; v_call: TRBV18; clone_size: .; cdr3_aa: CASSPASGLAGQETQYF; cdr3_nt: TGTGCCAGCTCACCCGCCTCTGGACTAGCGGGACAAGAGACCCAGTACTTC